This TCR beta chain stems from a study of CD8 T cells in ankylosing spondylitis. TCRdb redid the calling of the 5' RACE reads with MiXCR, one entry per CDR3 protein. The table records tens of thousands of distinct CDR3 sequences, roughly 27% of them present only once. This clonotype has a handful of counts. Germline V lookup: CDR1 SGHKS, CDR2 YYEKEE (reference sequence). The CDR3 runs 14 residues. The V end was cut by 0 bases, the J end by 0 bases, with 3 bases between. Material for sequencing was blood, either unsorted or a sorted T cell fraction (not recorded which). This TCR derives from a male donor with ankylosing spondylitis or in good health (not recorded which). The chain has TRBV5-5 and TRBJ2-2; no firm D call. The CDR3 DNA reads TGTGCCAGCAGCTTGGAAGCGAACACCGGGGAGCTGTTTTTT. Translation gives CASSLEANTGELFF.